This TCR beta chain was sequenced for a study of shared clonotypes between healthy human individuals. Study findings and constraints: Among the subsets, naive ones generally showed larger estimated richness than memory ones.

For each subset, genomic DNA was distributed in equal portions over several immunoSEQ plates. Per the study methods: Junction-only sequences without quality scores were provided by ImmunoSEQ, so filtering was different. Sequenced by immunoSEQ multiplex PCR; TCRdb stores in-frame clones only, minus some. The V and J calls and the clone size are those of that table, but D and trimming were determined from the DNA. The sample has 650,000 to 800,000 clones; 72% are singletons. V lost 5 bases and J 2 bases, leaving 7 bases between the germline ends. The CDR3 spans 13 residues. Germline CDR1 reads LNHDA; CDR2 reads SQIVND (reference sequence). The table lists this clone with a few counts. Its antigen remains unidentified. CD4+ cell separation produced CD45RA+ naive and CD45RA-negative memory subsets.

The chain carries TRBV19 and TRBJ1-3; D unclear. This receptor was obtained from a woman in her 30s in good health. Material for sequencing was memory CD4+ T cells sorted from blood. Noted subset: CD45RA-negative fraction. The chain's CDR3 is CASSLYTGNTIYF. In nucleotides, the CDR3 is TGTGCCAGTAGTCTGTACACTGGAAACACCATATATTTT. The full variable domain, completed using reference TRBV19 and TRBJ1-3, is DGGITQSPKYLFRKEGQNVTLSCEQNLNHDAMYWYRQDPGQGLRLIYYSQIVNDFQKGDIAEGYSVSREKKESFPLTVTSAQKNPTAFYLCASSLYTGNTIYFGEGSWLTVV.